This T cell receptor beta chain derives from a study of T cell responses to AZD1222 COVID-19 vaccine (dated by TCRdb to the early 2020s). General notes on the study: AZD1222 recipients whose second dose came at about 4 weeks and those whose second dose came at about 12 weeks were combined into one group, since spike-specific TCR depth and breadth did not differ between the two schedules. TCR sequencing covered 230 to 250 trial participants: approximately 200 given two doses of AZD1222 and about 26 given two doses of MenACWY control vaccine. Trial participants were enrolled into age subgroups of 18-55, 56-69 and 70-plus years, which contained roughly 140, 27 and 60 TCR-sequenced participants, respectively. What the authors observed across the whole study: The whole spike protein was spanned by vaccine-associated CD4 TCRs, and dominant responses were seen in regions 160-218 and 743-854. Reportedly, close to half of the unique spike-specific TCRs recognized epitopes lying outside the regions that are mutated in the B.1.351 and B.1.1.7 variants. Because no day 14 peak-response samples were available, repertoires were characterized only after the peak T cell response. In the small 56-69-year group, the increase in depth fell short of significance, most likely because of low power. Participants were mostly white British, with more females than males. The authors suggested clonal diversity may have been underestimated. Spike-specific TCR breadth and depth rose significantly after two AZD1222 doses compared with day 0 and with MenACWY recipients. Conclusions about previously exposed vaccinees are limited because only 5 or 6 AZD1222 recipients were SARS-CoV-2 seropositive at baseline.

The CDR3 regions of human TCRbeta chains were subjected to immunosequencing. Turning to the authors' computational methods: Repertoire TCRs were matched against a reference library of SARS-CoV-2-specific TCRs generated with the MIRA antigen-specificity platform. Breadth was defined as the fraction of unique TCRs that were SARS-CoV-2-associated. Depth was defined as the fraction of total T cells that were SARS-CoV-2-associated. Using the MIRA data, each spike-specific TCR was mapped to the spike region that the TCR reacts to and placed in a CD4 or CD8 class. Log10-transformed breadth and depth values were compared by one-way ANOVA with Sidak's multiple comparisons tests. TCRdb mirrors the immuneACCESS table, restricted to in-frame sequences. Some clones are absent from its copies; in checked studies, under half trace to an unresolved V gene, and the reason for the others is unknown. V, J and clone size were drawn from that table, and D and trimming were deduced from the DNA. This sample holds 97,000 or so clones; 84% were observed only once. The ten largest clones represent approximately 15% of the sample.

Reading the label with the study, this specimen's time point is: baseline before first vaccination. Vaccinee samples came from UK trials COV001 and COV002, including a single-blind randomized controlled phase 2/3 trial of AZD1222 (ChAdOx1 nCoV-19) in healthy adults. For TCRbeta chain sequencing, PBMC samples were collected from trial participants at day 0 and at day 28 after the second dose. Measured from the cysteine to the phenylalanine, the CDR3 is 17 residues long. Only CDR3 DNA remains: 51 bases, in frame from the first base. V trim: 0 bases; J trim: 8 bases; unmatched bases: 11. Via the germline V gene, CDR1 is SGHNT and CDR2 YENEEA. This clone was observed once. What this receptor recognizes is not known. No base quality values were provided; no much bigger clone lies one nucleotide off.

The sequence was obtained from an adult in good health. The chain uses TRBV11-3 and TRBJ2-3, and 10 junctional nucleotides match TRBD2. This specimen consisted of peripheral blood, obtained on day 0 of AZD1222 vaccination. The nucleotide sequence reads as follows: TGTGCCAGCAGCTTAGAAAGTAGCGGGGGGCCGCGTGGTACGCAGTATTTT. Translated, it reads CASSLESSGGPRGTQYF.